Here is one T cell receptor (beta chain) with its context. This clone was counted once. The antigen it binds to is not known. No base quality information exists; no much larger clone differs at one position. TCRbeta CDR3 regions were amplified from genomic DNA using the immunoSEQ Assay, a bias-controlled multiplex PCR. The authors' analysis ran thus. The number of nucleated cells in each sample was estimated by amplification of reference gene primers within the assay. To quantify the absolute abundance of each unique TCRbeta CDR3 rearrangement, sequence reads were collapsed and filtered. For each sample, productive Simpson clonality was calculated by taking the square root of Simpson's diversity index across productive rearrangements. Imported from immuneACCESS, the table was reduced by TCRdb to in-frame sequences with V and J called. These copies leave out some clones; in studies compared against another copy, an unresolved V gene accounts for under half, and the cause of the remainder is not known. For V, J and clone size, that table is used; D and trimming come from the DNA. The sample includes approximately 300,000 clones, with approximately 90% observed a single time. The ten largest make up about 4.6% of the sample.

According to the germline V gene, CDR1 reads SGHVS and CDR2 reads FNYEAQ. From its cysteine to its phenylalanine, the CDR3 spans 16 amino acids. The kept DNA is CDR3 alone, 48 bases in frame from the first base. The V end gives up 8 bases and the J end 3 bases, leaving 12 bases in the junction not matched to a gene. This record belongs to a study of blood T cell repertoires in COVID-19 (dated by TCRdb to the early 2020s). At the level of the whole study: Collaborator samples came from the United States, Italy and Spain and covered acute and convalescent phases of COVID-19. The prospective study material was composed of cDNA or gDNA derived from T cells, B-cell-depleted T cells, or PBMCs. The dataset comprised deeply sampled blood TCRbeta repertoires from subjects exposed to, actively infected with, or recovered from COVID-19. The repertoires were released in a freely available public database meant as a resource for research on the immune response to SARS-CoV-2. The samples were drawn from the first 160 participants of the ongoing ImmuneRACE study and from 950 to 1,500 subjects provided by 6 global collaborators. Sample metadata almost always included a de-identified subject ID, COVID-19 status, age in years and sex. HLA class I and class II types, where available, came from metadata supplied by the sample provider rather than from assay-based typing.

Results the study describes overall, beyond this receptor: How much clinical and demographic metadata was included differed by source and by participant, and the metadata was provided uncurated.

Each collaborating institution followed its own protocols to collect whole blood in K2EDTA tubes. For TCRbeta analysis, collaborators shipped samples in one of three forms: frozen whole blood, isolated PBMCs, or DNA extracted from either of those sample types. The receptor was derived from a man aged 35 to 55 with acute or convalescent COVID-19. The V gene is TRBV7-6 and the J gene is TRBJ2-5, with 10 bases in between that match TRBD1. Sequencing input: peripheral blood. The nucleotides read TGTGCCAGCCAACCGAGACAGGGGGCAGGGAAAGAGACCCAGTACTTC. It is translated as CASQPRQGAGKETQYF.